The subject of this entry is one T cell receptor (beta chain). The sample holds a few counts of this clonotype. Which antigen it targets is not known. Nothing much larger sits one base from this clone, and base qualities are not available. The data stem from a study of blood T cells in healthy people across ages (dated by TCRdb to the mid-2010s). Notes on the research overall: In model experiments, template switching captured roughly one uniquely barcoded TCR beta cDNA molecule for every two T cells. The study measured age-related changes in TCR beta repertoire diversity using deep sequencing normalized with unique cDNA molecular identifiers. The donors were split into four age groups: young (average about 15 years), middle-aged (around 37), aged (roughly 60) and long-lived (roughly 80). To avoid experimental bias, donors of different ages were distributed randomly across sequencing lanes. Using the same blood draw, the study looked at two additional independent replicas of 1 million unique cDNA reads for two donors, one aged 18 to 29 and the other aged 80 or older.

Findings and caveats that apply to the study as a whole: The percentage of naive T cells measured by flow cytometry correlated strongly with observed TCR beta diversity. As age increased, observed TCR beta diversity per million T cells dropped in a roughly linear way, and a significant reduction was already evident by age about 40. Compared with the aged group, the long-lived group had more naive CD4+ T cells, fewer expanded clones and increased TCR diversity, a pattern suggesting age selection. Since profiling was done on bulk unsorted PBMCs, naive and antigen-experienced compartments could not be conclusively compared. Estimates of total diversity based on one million sequenced T cells were regarded as lower bounds and as underestimates. The CMV infection status of donors was not known, potentially confounding age-related changes in expanded clonotypes.

Receptors were amplified or captured by 5' RACE. The instrument was an Illumina HiSeq 2500. A second PCR of 7 to 11 cycles was run with a J-beta primer mix and a sample-barcoded 5' primer. A template-switch 5' adaptor carrying 12 random nucleotides introduced a unique molecular identifier onto each TCR beta cDNA molecule. At least 2.5 million CDR3-containing paired-end reads were obtained from each sample. First-strand cDNA was synthesized from all RNA with the Mint cDNA synthesis kit, primed by a TRBC-specific oligonucleotide. Following uracil-DNA glycosylase treatment, a first 18-cycle PCR with universal primers M1SS and BC2_uni_R was performed on all cDNA. The published analysis was carried out like this. Normalization of each sample was performed by random selection of 1 million high-quality reads, each carrying a distinct molecular identifier. Instead of being binned into consensus sequences, reads that shared molecular identifiers were thrown out. MiTCR, set to a Q25 quality threshold and the strictest error-elimination algorithm, was used for CDR3 identification, clonotype clustering and error correction. Lower-bound total TCR beta diversity was estimated with a nonparametric unseen species model using Euler transformation. The raw public data were reprocessed by TCRdb itself: fastp quality trimming at Q25, MiXCR clonotype calling, in-frame beta chains only. One record per CDR3 amino acid sequence lists the most common genes and DNA. These V and J calls are TCRdb output, not the study's own analysis. A total of around 1,500,000 distinct CDR3 sequences appear in this sample, 28% of them only once. Of the sample, around 7.7% falls within the top ten clones.

Trimming leaves V shorter by 0 bases and J shorter by 11 bases, with the junction holding 10 bases beyond the gene matches. Including cysteine and phenylalanine, the CDR3 has 14 amino acids. CDR3 DNA only is kept here, 42 bases in frame from base 1. CDR1 and CDR2 are read off the germline V gene (reference sequence) as DFQATT and SNEGSKA. The roughly 42 donors, aged about 6 to 95 years, were systemically healthy Caucasian individuals from Russia. Around 10 milliliters of peripheral blood were collected from each donor into EDTA-treated Vacutainer tubes. Ficoll-Paque density-gradient centrifugation was used to isolate PBMCs, with at least 6 million obtained per sample. Trizol reagent was used to extract total RNA from the PBMCs, yielding at least 6 micrograms per sample. For every donor, flow cytometry on a PBMC aliquot measured the percentage of naive CD45RAhigh/CD27high T cells.

Material for sequencing was blood. The sequence was obtained from a woman aged 25 to 39 in good health. The chain joins TRBV20-1 to TRBJ1-1, with 9 bases in between that match TRBD1. The CDR3 protein sequence reads: CSARDRGTGTRAFF. The nucleotides are TGCAGTGCTAGAGATCGTGGGACAGGGACTCGCGCTTTCTTT.